Each of the 24 T cell receptor beta chains below was sequenced from the same sample in a study of OX40 agonist ivuxolimab in advanced cancers. TCRdb's copy holds only in-frame clones and misses some; the assay was immunoSEQ multiplex PCR. The sample consists of tens of thousands of clones, roughly 84% of them appearing once. This specimen was CD4+ or CD8+ T cells sorted from blood, taken in a trial of the OX40 agonist ivuxolimab. These receptors were obtained from an adult with an advanced solid tumor such as melanoma, head and neck, liver or kidney cancer.

This chain links TRBV4-1 with TRBJ1-5; D call uncertain. Trimming removed 2 bases from V and 3 bases from J, with 8 bases in between. The germline CDR1 and CDR2 sequences are MGHRA and YSYEKL. This CDR3 has 14 amino acids. CDR3 in amino acids: CASSQIGSNQPQHF. The CDR3 nucleotides are TGCGCCAGCAGCCAAATCGGGTCCAATCAGCCCCAGCATTTT.

This clone has only one observation. This chain joins TRBV5-6 and TRBJ2-3; D unresolved. Trimming removed 0 bases from V and 2 bases from J, with 10 bases in between. The CDR3 totals 15 residues. CDR1 is SGHDT, CDR2 YYEEEE, per germline. In DNA form, the CDR3 reads TGTGCCAGCAGCTTGGAAGTCGGCCTCACAGATACGCAGTATTTT. Translation: CASSLEVGLTDTQYF.

The chain has TRBV7-9 and TRBJ1-3; TRBD1 is a possible D gene (6 bases). Germline CDR1 SEHNR, CDR2 FQNEAQ (reference sequence). The CDR3 is 12 amino acids. V lost 0 bases to trimming and J lost 13 bases, with 10 bases between them. The DNA of the CDR3 is TGTGCCAGCAGCTTAGCGTCAACAGGGATATATTTT. This gives the protein CASSLASTGIYF.

The chain recombines TRBV2 with TRBJ1-6; 7 bases align to TRBD1. J gave up 6 bases and V 3 bases, and 5 bases lay outside the gene matches. This CDR3 has 15 residues. Germline V gene data show CDR1 as SNHLY and CDR2 as FYNNEI. Written as DNA, the CDR3 is TGTGCCAGCAGTGAGTGGGGACAGCCTAATTCACCCCTCCACTTT. It specifies CASSEWGQPNSPLHF.

V is TRBV28 and J is TRBJ1-1; D is ambiguous. Germline V gene lookup returns CDR1 MDHEN and CDR2 SYDVKM. This CDR3 region has 15 residues. The V end lost 1 base, the J end lost 5 bases, and 14 bases lay between the germline ends. This CDR3 reads CASSLYGPVGTEAFF. CDR3 sequence (DNA): TGTGCCAGCAGTTTATACGGACCGGTCGGTACTGAAGCTTTCTTT.

This chain links TRBV4-1 with TRBJ1-3; D not certain. This CDR3 has 12 residues. The V end lost 2 bases, the J end lost 3 bases, and 2 bases lay between the germline ends. Germline CDR1 reads MGHRA; CDR2 reads YSYEKL. The CDR3 spells CASSQFGNTIYF. Written as DNA, the CDR3 is TGCGCCAGCAGCCAATTTGGAAACACCATATATTTT.

The CDR3 nucleotides read TGCGCCAGCAGCCAGTCCCTCGTCGGTGAAAAACTGTTTTTT. Translating gives CASSQSLVGEKLFF. The gene calls are TRBV4-1 and TRBJ1-4; no clear D gene. Germline V gene data show CDR1 as MGHRA and CDR2 as YSYEKL. The CDR3 loop spans 14 amino acids. V shed 3 bases and J shed 7 bases, with 12 bases lying between them.

V and J are TRBV5-6 and TRBJ1-2; perhaps TRBD1 as D (6 bases). V dropped 9 bases and J dropped 4 bases, with 13 bases sitting between them. Germline V lookup: CDR1 SGHDT, CDR2 YYEEEE. CDR3 size: 12 residues. CDR3 in amino acids: CATRGLGYGYTF. The CDR3 DNA follows: TGTGCCACAAGGGGGTTGGGCTATGGCTACACCTTC.

V is TRBV28 and J is TRBJ2-4; D unclear. CDR1 MDHEN and CDR2 SYDVKM come from the germline V gene. The CDR3 spans 14 residues. V was clipped by 3 bases and J by 0 bases, with 6 bases between them. CDR3 region: CASSLLGAKNIQYF. The DNA of the CDR3 is TGTGCCAGCAGTTTGTTGGGAGCCAAAAACATTCAGTACTTC. Full variable domain (missing parts from reference TRBV28 and TRBJ2-4): DVKVTQSSRYLVKRTGEKVFLECVQDMDHENMFWYRQDPGLGLRLIYFSYDVKMKEKGDIPEGYSVSREKKERFSLILESASTNQTSMYLCASSLLGAKNIQYFGAGTRLSVL.

The V gene is TRBV10-3, the J gene TRBJ1-5; D gene ambiguous. The CDR3 spans 13 residues. The germline V gene encodes CDR1 ENHRY and CDR2 SYGVKD. Trimming left V 7 bases short and J 0 bases short, with 7 bases between. CDR3: CAINRDSNQPQHF. CDR3 bases: TGTGCCATCAACCGCGATAGCAATCAGCCCCAGCATTTT.

The chain employs TRBV6-5 and TRBJ2-5; D gene ambiguous. This CDR3 spans 13 amino acids. The germline V gene encodes CDR1 MNHEY and CDR2 SVGAGI. Trimming removed 7 bases at V and 7 bases at J, with 16 bases between. The CDR3 protein is CASTSSTGGTQYF. Written as DNA, the CDR3 is TGTGCCAGCACCTCATCCACCGGCGGGACCCAGTACTTC.

This clone was recorded only once. The chain combines TRBV7-3 with TRBJ2-2, with TRBD2 matching over 11 bases. The CDR3 totals 15 residues. CDR1 and CDR2 (germline): SGHTA, FQGTGA. The junction had 3 bases not matched to a gene; V was cut back by 6 bases and J by 3 bases. CDR3 nucleotides: TGTGCCAGCAGTCTAGCGGGAGGCTACACCGGGGAGCTGTTTTTT. Translating it yields CASSLAGGYTGELFF. Using reference TRBV7-3 and TRBJ2-2 for the parts outside the CDR3, the full variable domain is GAGVSQTPSNKVTEKGKYVELRCDPISGHTALYWYRQSLGQGPEFLIYFQGTGAADDSGLPNDRFFAVRPEGSVSTLKIQRTERGDSAVYLCASSLAGGYTGELFFGEGSRLTVL.

The gene calls are TRBV6-5 and TRBJ1-4, with 10 bases lining up with TRBD1. V shed 6 bases, J shed 8 bases, and the junction held 6 bases outside the gene matches. This CDR3 is 14 amino acids long. Germline V gene lookup returns CDR1 MNHEY and CDR2 SVGAGI. CDR3 sequence reads: CASSDRGRGEKLFF. The CDR3 nucleotides are TGTGCCAGCAGCGACAGGGGGCGAGGGGAAAAACTGTTTTTT.

The chain uses TRBV11-2 and TRBJ2-5; either TRBD1 or TRBD2 may fit D (5 bases each). The V gene lost 1 base and the J gene lost 1 base, with 10 bases spanning the gap. CDR1 is SGHAT and CDR2 is FQNNGV in the germline V gene. The CDR3 has 15 amino acids. Here the CDR3 DNA reads TGTGCCAGCAGCTTAGGGGACCGTTCCCAAGAGACCCAGTACTTC. Its translation: CASSLGDRSQETQYF. Variable domain in full (rest from reference TRBV11-2 and TRBJ2-5): EAGVAQSPRYKIIEKRQSVAFWCNPISGHATLYWYQQILGQGPKLLIQFQNNGVVDDSQLPKDRFSAERLKGVDSTLKIQPAKLEDSAVYLCASSLGDRSQETQYFGPGTRLLVL.

Details on this clone: Relative to the germline gene, one junction end is altered; a read error may explain this. V is TRBV9 and J is TRBJ1-1; D gene unclear. The germline V gene encodes CDR1 SGDLS and CDR2 YYNGEE. There are 16 residues in the CDR3. The CDR3 coding sequence is TGTGCCAGCAGCGACCCACGATCGGGTTTGAAGACTGAAGCTTTCTTT. Residues: CASSDPRSGLKTEAFF.

The rearrangement joins TRBV7-2 to TRBJ1-1, with 7 bases matching TRBD1. The CDR3 extends over 16 amino acids. The junction had 8 bases not matched to a gene; V was cut back by 4 bases and J by 0 bases. Germline CDR1 is SGHTA and CDR2 is FQGNSA. DNA for the CDR3: TGTGCCAGCAGCTCCTACACAGGGGCAATGAACACTGAAGCTTTCTTT. Protein: CASSSYTGAMNTEAFF.

This chain uses TRBV6-6 with TRBJ1-4; tentative D call: TRBD1 (6 bases). Trimming removed 3 bases at V and 6 bases at J, with 14 bases between. In germline, CDR1 is MNHNY, CDR2 SVGAGI (reference sequence). The CDR3 runs 15 residues. The CDR3 reads CASSYRRQADEKLFF. CDR3 nucleotides: TGTGCCAGCAGTTATCGTCGACAGGCCGATGAAAAACTGTTTTTT.

This clone came up once. The chain uses TRBV18 and TRBJ1-2; D is unresolved. This CDR3 has 13 residues. The germline V gene encodes CDR1 KGHSH and CDR2 LQKENI. V lost 4 bases and J 0 bases, leaving 6 bases between the germline ends. CDR3 in DNA: TGTGCCAGCTCACTCGGGGCTAACTATGGCTACACCTTC. Encoded protein: CASSLGANYGYTF.

The J gene is TRBJ2-2, the V gene TRBV14; weak D call: TRBD2 (5 bases). Between the trimmed V and J ends, which lost 2 bases and 7 bases, there was a span of 14 bases. The CDR3 consists of 15 residues. The germline V gene has CDR1 SGHDN and CDR2 FVKESK. The CDR3 reads CASSQNTVRGGELFF. CDR3 DNA sequence: TGTGCCAGCAGCCAAAATACAGTACGGGGCGGGGAGCTGTTTTTT.

The gene calls are TRBV10-2 and TRBJ2-3; D is unresolved. CDR1 is WSHSY, CDR2 SAAADI, per germline. The CDR3 length is 15 residues. Between the trimmed V and J ends, which lost 8 bases and 0 bases, there was a span of 15 bases. The CDR3, as DNA: TGCGCCAGCGACCCCGGTCGGGCGAGCACAGATACGCAGTATTTT. Protein product: CASDPGRASTDTQYF.

The chain carries TRBV9 and TRBJ2-1, with 10 bases identical to TRBD2. The J segment lost 7 bases and the V segment lost 4 bases, leaving 11 bases of the junction unmatched. The germline CDR1 and CDR2 sequences are SGDLS and YYNGEE. The CDR3 consists of 16 residues. The CDR3, as DNA: TGTGCCAGCAGCTCCACGCGTCTAGCGGGAGATAATGAGCAGTTCTTC. Amino acids: CASSSTRLAGDNEQFF. The whole variable domain, remainder taken from reference TRBV9 and TRBJ2-1, is DSGVTQTPKHLITATGQRVTLRCSPRSGDLSVYWYQQSLDQGLQFLIQYYNGEERAKGNILERFSAQQFPDLHSELNLSSLELGDSALYFCASSSTRLAGDNEQFFGPGTRLTVL.

CDR3 nucleotides: TGTGCCAGTAGTATAGACCCTTCCAGACAGGGGGCCGGAGGTCAGCCCCAGCATTTT. This codes for CASSIDPSRQGAGGQPQHF. This chain joins TRBV19 and TRBJ1-5; 10 nucleotides agree with TRBD1. The length of the CDR3 is 19 residues. CDR1 and CDR2 (germline): LNHDA, SQIVND (reference sequence). V lost 0 bases, J lost 6 bases, and 14 bases stayed unmatched.

This clone was seen once. CDR3 nucleotide sequence: TGCGCCAGCAGCTTGGGGACAGGGGCCTATGGCTACACCTTC. Its protein is CASSLGTGAYGYTF. This chain uses TRBV5-1 with TRBJ1-2; 9 bases align to TRBD1. With 0 bases clipped from V and 4 bases from J, the junction kept 1 base outside the gene matches. The CDR3 runs to 14 residues. Looked up from germline, CDR1 is SGHRS and CDR2 is YFSETQ.

The chain couples TRBV6-6 to TRBJ2-1, with D uncertain. Per the germline V gene, CDR1 is MNHNY and CDR2 is SVGAGI (reference sequence). The CDR3 totals 16 residues. Trimming shortened V by 2 bases and J by 0 bases, and 11 bases separated the two germline ends. The CDR3 sequence: CASSYGSSRSYNEQFF. Written as DNA, the CDR3 is TGTGCCAGCAGTTACGGCTCATCTCGCTCCTACAATGAGCAGTTCTTC.